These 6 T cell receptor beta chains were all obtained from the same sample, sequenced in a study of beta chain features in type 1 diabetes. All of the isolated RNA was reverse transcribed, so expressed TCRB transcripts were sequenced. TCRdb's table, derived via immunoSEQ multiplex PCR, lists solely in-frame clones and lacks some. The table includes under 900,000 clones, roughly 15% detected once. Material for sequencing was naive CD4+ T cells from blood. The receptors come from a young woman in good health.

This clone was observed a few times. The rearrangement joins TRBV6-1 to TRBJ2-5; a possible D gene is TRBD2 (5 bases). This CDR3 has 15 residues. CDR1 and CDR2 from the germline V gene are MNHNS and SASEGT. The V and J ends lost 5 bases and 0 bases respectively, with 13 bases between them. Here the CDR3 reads CASSRGRAYQETQYF. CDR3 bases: TGTGCCAGCAGTCGGGGTAGGGCGTACCAAGAGACCCAGTACTTC.

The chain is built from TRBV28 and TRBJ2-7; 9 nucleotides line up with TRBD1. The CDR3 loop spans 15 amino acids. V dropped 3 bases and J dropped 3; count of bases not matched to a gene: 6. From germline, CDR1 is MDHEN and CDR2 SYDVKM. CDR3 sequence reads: CASSFMGQGLYEQYF. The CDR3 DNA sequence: TGTGCCAGCAGTTTTATGGGACAGGGTCTCTACGAGCAGTACTTC.

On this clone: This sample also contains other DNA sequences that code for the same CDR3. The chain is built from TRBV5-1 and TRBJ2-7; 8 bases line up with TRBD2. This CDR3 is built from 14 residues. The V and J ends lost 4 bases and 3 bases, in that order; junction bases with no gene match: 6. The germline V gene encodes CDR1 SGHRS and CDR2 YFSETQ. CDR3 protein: CASSLDSGIYEQYF. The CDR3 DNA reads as TGCGCCAGCAGCCTTGATAGCGGGATCTACGAGCAGTACTTC.

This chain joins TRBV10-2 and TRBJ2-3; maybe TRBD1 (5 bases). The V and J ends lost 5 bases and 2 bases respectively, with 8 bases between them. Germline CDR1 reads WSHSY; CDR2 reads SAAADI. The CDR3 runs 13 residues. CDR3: CASSIRATDTQYF. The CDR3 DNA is TGCGCCAGCAGTATCAGGGCCACAGATACGCAGTATTTT.

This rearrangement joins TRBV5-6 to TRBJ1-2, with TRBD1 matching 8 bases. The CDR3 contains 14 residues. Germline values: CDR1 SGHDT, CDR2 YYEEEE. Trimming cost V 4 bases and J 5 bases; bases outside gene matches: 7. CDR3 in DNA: TGTGCCAGCAGCCCTCGGACAGGGATGTATGGCTACACCTTC. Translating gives CASSPRTGMYGYTF.

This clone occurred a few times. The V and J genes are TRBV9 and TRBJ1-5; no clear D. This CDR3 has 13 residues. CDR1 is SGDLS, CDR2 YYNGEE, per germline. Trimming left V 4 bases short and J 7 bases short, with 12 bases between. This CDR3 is CASSTRPGQPQHF. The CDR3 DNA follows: TGTGCCAGCAGCACCAGGCCGGGGCAGCCCCAGCATTTT. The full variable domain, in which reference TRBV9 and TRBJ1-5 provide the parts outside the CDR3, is DSGVTQTPKHLITATGQRVTLRCSPRSGDLSVYWYQQSLDQGLQFLIQYYNGEERAKGNILERFSAQQFPDLHSELNLSSLELGDSALYFCASSTRPGQPQHFGDGTRLSIL.